One sample yielded the 11 T cell receptor beta chains listed below, sequenced in a study of shared clonotypes between healthy human individuals. TCRdb keeps only in-frame clones here, not all; method: immunoSEQ multiplex PCR. The table includes some 2,500,000 clones, about 90% detected once. Sequencing input: naive CD4+ T cells from PBMCs. Subset here: CD45RA+ positively selected. The receptors were sampled from a man younger than 35 in good health. Some clones in this sample may be carry-over from other donors' samples.

The rearrangement uses TRBV4-1 and TRBJ1-5; a possible D gene is TRBD1 (6 bases). This CDR3 spans 15 amino acids. Trimming shortened V by 4 bases and J by 4 bases, and 14 bases separated the two germline ends. CDR1 MGHRA and CDR2 YSYEKL come from the germline V gene. The DNA of the CDR3 is TGCGCCAGCAGCCGCACCGGGACAAGTAATCAGCCCCAGCATTTT. Residues: CASSRTGTSNQPQHF.

The chain joins TRBV2 to TRBJ2-3; D call uncertain. The CDR3 is 13 amino acids. CDR1 and CDR2 from the germline V gene are SNHLY and FYNNEI. V shed 7 bases and J shed 3 bases, with 11 bases lying between them. The CDR3: CASNQQLTDTQYF. In DNA form, the CDR3 reads TGTGCCAGCAACCAGCAGTTGACAGATACGCAGTATTTT.

V usage is TRBV11-2 and J usage is TRBJ2-7; no definite D call. In germline, CDR1 is SGHAT, CDR2 FQNNGV. This CDR3 spans 13 amino acids. V was clipped by 0 bases and J by 4 bases, with 7 bases between them. The CDR3 DNA sequence: TGTGCCAGCAGCTTAGAAGCAGGATACGAGCAGTACTTC. It is translated as CASSLEAGYEQYF.

V and J are TRBV4-3 and TRBJ2-1, with D perhaps being TRBD1 or TRBD2 (5 bases each). The CDR3 runs 13 residues. Germline V gene data show CDR1 as LGHNA and CDR2 as YSLEER. The ends were cut back, 3 bases at V and 9 bases at J, with 12 bases in the middle. CDR3 sequence (DNA): TGCGCCAGCAGCCAGGGGGAGTTTGGTGAGCAGTTCTTC. It codes for CASSQGEFGEQFF.

The V gene is TRBV6-6, the J gene TRBJ2-1; D may correspond to TRBD1 or TRBD2 (5 bases each). This CDR3 has 13 residues. Germline V gives CDR1 MNHNY, CDR2 SVGAGI (reference sequence). V was cut by 6 bases and J by 4 bases, with 10 bases left in between. CDR3 in amino acids: CASRRDVYNEQFF. CDR3 DNA: TGTGCCAGCAGGAGGGACGTATACAATGAGCAGTTCTTC.

The chain couples TRBV7-2 to TRBJ2-4, with D tentatively TRBD1 (5 bases). Germline values: CDR1 SGHTA, CDR2 FQGNSA. This CDR3 has 14 amino acids. The V end was cut by 5 bases, the J end by 1 base, with 9 bases between. The CDR3 here is CASSQQAAKNIQYF. As DNA, the CDR3 is TGTGCCAGCAGCCAACAGGCGGCCAAAAACATTCAGTACTTC.

CDR3 DNA: TGTGCTAGTGGGAGCGGGAGGGCCCGGGAGCAGTTCTTC. Translating it yields CASGSGRAREQFF. The rearrangement uses TRBV12-5 and TRBJ2-1, with 10 bases identical to TRBD2. The V and J ends lost 6 bases and 10 bases, in that order; junction bases with no gene match: 6. The CDR3 consists of 13 residues. Germline CDR1 LGHNT, CDR2 FRNRAP.

The V call is TRBV25-1, the J call TRBJ1-4; 7 bases line up with TRBD1. The length of the CDR3 is 15 residues. The germline gives CDR1 MGHDK, CDR2 SYGVNS. Trimming at V came to 2 bases and at J to 6 bases, leaving 6 bases not matched to a gene. The CDR3 DNA is TGTGCCAGCAGTGAAGGGAGGGGGCAAGATGAAAAACTGTTTTTT. This encodes CASSEGRGQDEKLFF.

The genes are TRBV11-3 and TRBJ2-7, with D possibly being TRBD1 or TRBD2 (5 bases each). Germline lookup yields CDR1 SGHNT and CDR2 YENEEA. V was cut by 5 bases and J by 0 bases, with 8 bases left in between. The CDR3 sequence is 13 residues long. CDR3 loop: CASSMGTSYEQYF. Here the CDR3 DNA reads TGTGCCAGCAGCATGGGGACCTCCTACGAGCAGTACTTC.

This chain links TRBV9 with TRBJ2-1, with a tentative D call TRBD2 (5 bases). Trimming removed 3 bases at V and 4 bases at J, with 14 bases between. This CDR3 has 15 residues. Germline-derived CDR1 and CDR2 are SGDLS and YYNGEE. CDR3 in DNA: TGTGCCAGCAGCGCCTCTCTGGGAGAGTACAATGAGCAGTTCTTC. Amino acid sequence: CASSASLGEYNEQFF.

To note about this clone: Other DNA sequences in this sample translate to the same CDR3. J is TRBJ2-3 and V is TRBV4-3, with D possibly TRBD2 on 5 matching bases. There are 14 residues in the CDR3. The germline V gene encodes CDR1 LGHNA and CDR2 YSLEER. V was pared by 0 bases and J by 1 base, with 5 bases between. CDR3 region: CASSQDGGTDTQYF. CDR3 in DNA: TGCGCCAGCAGCCAAGACGGGGGCACAGATACGCAGTATTTT.